Listed below are T cell receptor beta chains from one sample, sequenced in a study of metastatic and nonmetastatic thyroid tumors. MiXCR reprocessed the PCR reads for TCRdb. This sample has about 23,000 clones, with about a quarter found just once. Sample: tumor tissue. All receptors come from a female donor with papillary thyroid cancer or a benign thyroid nodule (not recorded which). Some clones in this sample may be carry-over from other donors' samples. Both conserved end residues are part of each CDR3. Each record gives: CDR3 DNA, CDR3 protein, V gene, J gene, D gene, clone size. The D gene is left open where the match is weak. For some rows the clone size is stated as once, few or many, or as a class when expanded; others skip it.

cdr3_nt: TGCAGTGCGAGGAGGGGGCTCTCCTACGAGCAGTACTTC
cdr3_aa: CSARRGLSYEQYF
v_call: TRBV20-1
j_call: TRBJ2-7
d_call: NA
clone_size: NA

cdr3_nt: TGTGCCAGCAGCCCACCGGTTCGGAAAACGGGACACCTCTACGAGCAGTACTTC
cdr3_aa: CASSPPVRKTGHLYEQYF
v_call: TRBV11-1
j_call: TRBJ2-7
d_call: NA
clone_size: NA

cdr3_nt: TGTGCCAGCGGTACGACATTGAACACCGAAGCTTTCTTT
cdr3_aa: CASGTTLNTEAFF
v_call: TRBV12-3/TRBV12-4
j_call: TRBJ1-1
d_call: NA
clone_size: NA

cdr3_nt: TGTGCCAGTCTACCCTCCGGGACAGGGTCGGGGTGGATGAACACTGAAGCTTTCTTT
cdr3_aa: CASLPSGTGSGWMNTEAFF
v_call: TRBV27
j_call: TRBJ1-1
d_call: TRBD1
clone_size: many

cdr3_nt: TGTGCCAGCAGTCACGGGACTAGCGGTTTTAGGGGGCAGTTCTTC
cdr3_aa: CASSHGTSGFRGQFF
v_call: TRBV12-3/TRBV12-4
j_call: TRBJ2-1
d_call: TRBD2
clone_size: few

cdr3_nt: TGTGCCAGCAGTGCAACCGGGACAGGGGCCTACGAGCAGTACTTC
cdr3_aa: CASSATGTGAYEQYF
v_call: TRBV6-1
j_call: TRBJ2-7
d_call: TRBD1
clone_size: many

cdr3_nt: TGTGCCAGCAGCTTGGGGGGTTCCCTTTCACCCCTCCACTTT
cdr3_aa: CASSLGGSLSPLHF
v_call: TRBV5-8
j_call: TRBJ1-6
d_call: NA
clone_size: many

cdr3_nt: TGTGCCAGCAGGGGCACGAAGGATGAAAAACTGTTTTTT
cdr3_aa: CASRGTKDEKLFF
v_call: TRBV27
j_call: TRBJ1-4
d_call: NA
clone_size: many

cdr3_nt: TGCAGTGCTAAACTAGCGGGGGGACGGAGGGAGCAGTTCTTC
cdr3_aa: CSAKLAGGRREQFF
v_call: TRBV20-1
j_call: TRBJ2-1
d_call: TRBD2
clone_size: many

cdr3_nt: TGTGCCAGCACGCGGACAGGTGATAATTCACCCCTCCACTTT
cdr3_aa: CASTRTGDNSPLHF
v_call: TRBV6-9
j_call: TRBJ1-6
d_call: TRBD1
clone_size: medium-sized

cdr3_nt: TGCAGTGCTAGTGGGGGGTTAGGCTACACATTC
cdr3_aa: CSASGGLGYTF
v_call: TRBV20-1
j_call: TRBJ1-2
d_call: NA
clone_size: NA

cdr3_nt: TGTGCCAGCAGCGTAGCGGGAGAGGGCAATGAGCAGTTCTTC
cdr3_aa: CASSVAGEGNEQFF
v_call: TRBV6-1
j_call: TRBJ2-1
d_call: TRBD2
clone_size: NA

cdr3_nt: TGTGCCAGCAGCTTAGGAGTCATGGGTCAGCCCCAGCATTTT
cdr3_aa: CASSLGVMGQPQHF
v_call: TRBV7-9
j_call: TRBJ1-5
d_call: NA
clone_size: many

cdr3_nt: TGTGCCATCAGTGAGTTGCACGGGGGGAAGACAGATACGCAGTATTTT
cdr3_aa: CAISELHGGKTDTQYF
v_call: TRBV10-3
j_call: TRBJ2-3
d_call: TRBD2
clone_size: few

cdr3_nt: TGCAGTGCTAAAGTAAGGAGACAAAGCAATCAGCCCCAGCATTTT
cdr3_aa: CSAKVRRQSNQPQHF
v_call: TRBV20-1
j_call: TRBJ1-5
d_call: NA
clone_size: NA

cdr3_nt: TGTGCCAGCAGTGTTGACTACTTCACCGGGGAGCTGTTTTTT
cdr3_aa: CASSVDYFTGELFF
v_call: TRBV6-4
j_call: TRBJ2-2
d_call: NA
clone_size: many

cdr3_nt: TGCAGCGTTCGTAGCGGGGAAGAGACCCAGTACTTC
cdr3_aa: CSVRSGEETQYF
v_call: TRBV29-1
j_call: TRBJ2-5
d_call: TRBD2
clone_size: medium-sized

cdr3_nt: TGTGCCAGCAGATTAGACTGGACAAACCCGGTGGAGCAGTACTTC
cdr3_aa: CASRLDWTNPVEQYF
v_call: TRBV11-2
j_call: TRBJ2-7
d_call: NA
clone_size: few

cdr3_nt: TGCGCCAGCAGTGACGGGGGCACAGATACGCAGTATTTT
cdr3_aa: CASSDGGTDTQYF
v_call: TRBV10-1
j_call: TRBJ2-3
d_call: NA
clone_size: medium-sized

cdr3_nt: TGCGCCAGCAGCCAAGGTTTTTGGGTATCTGGGGCCAACGTCCTGACTTTC
cdr3_aa: CASSQGFWVSGANVLTF
v_call: TRBV4-3
j_call: TRBJ2-6
d_call: NA
clone_size: many

cdr3_nt: TGTGCCAGCAGTCCCGAAGGGCAGGCTCAGCGTGACGAGCAGTACTTC
cdr3_aa: CASSPEGQAQRDEQYF
v_call: TRBV12-3/TRBV12-4
j_call: TRBJ2-7
d_call: NA
clone_size: few

cdr3_nt: TGTGCTAGCAGCTCGCAGGGGGTGTTGTTAGATACGCAGTATTTT
cdr3_aa: CASSSQGVLLDTQYF
v_call: TRBV5-6
j_call: TRBJ2-3
d_call: TRBD1
clone_size: NA

cdr3_nt: TGTGCTAGCATCTTAGCGGCGTTTAGGTGCTACACCTTC
cdr3_aa: CASILAAFRCYTF
v_call: TRBV7-7
j_call: TRBJ1-2
d_call: NA
clone_size: few

cdr3_nt: TGTGCCAGCAGTTGGACAGGGGTGAATTCACCCCTCCACTTT
cdr3_aa: CASSWTGVNSPLHF
v_call: TRBV6-1
j_call: TRBJ1-6
d_call: TRBD1
clone_size: medium-sized

cdr3_nt: TGTGCCAGCAGCTTGGGGAACAGGGAACAGCCCCAGCATTTT
cdr3_aa: CASSLGNREQPQHF
v_call: TRBV5-8
j_call: TRBJ1-5
d_call: NA
clone_size: many

cdr3_nt: TGTGCCAGCAGCTCCGCGGTGGTTACCGGGGAGCTGTTTTTT
cdr3_aa: CASSSAVVTGELFF
v_call: TRBV7-6
j_call: TRBJ2-2
d_call: NA
clone_size: NA

cdr3_nt: TGTGCCAGCAGCCACCTGGCAGGGGATCAGCCCCAGCATTTT
cdr3_aa: CASSHLAGDQPQHF
v_call: TRBV6-2/TRBV6-3
j_call: TRBJ1-5
d_call: NA
clone_size: NA

cdr3_nt: TGTGCCAGTCAGCGGGGGACAGGGACCTACGAGCAGTACTTC
cdr3_aa: CASQRGTGTYEQYF
v_call: TRBV7-9
j_call: TRBJ2-7
d_call: NA
clone_size: NA